This TCR beta chain was observed in a study of T cells expressing NK-cell markers. TCRdb reanalyzed the 5' RACE reads and collapses them to one entry per CDR3 protein, without DNA. This sample's clone table lists some 440,000 distinct CDR3 sequences. The CDR3 loop spans 17 amino acids. Germline V gene lookup returns CDR1 LGHDT and CDR2 YNNKEL (reference sequence). Sequencing was performed on blood T cells: a sorted CD56 or NKG2C T cell subset, CD4+ or CD8+ T cells, or bulk PBMC T cells (not recorded which). The chain has TRBV3-1 and TRBJ2-1; without DNA, the TCRdb call of TRBD2 cannot be checked. This clonotype was sampled from a woman aged 50 to 65 in good health. This CDR3 reads CASSQDYRTRRDNEQFF.